The TCR beta chain described here comes from a study of beta chain features in type 1 diabetes. CD4+ naive, central memory, regulatory and stem cell-like memory subsets were isolated by sorting on CD45RO/CCR7/CD25/CD127/CD95/CD27. Each of the sorted populations had a purity greater than 95%. Study-wide findings and caveats: The study found fewer insertions and more deletions at VDJ junctions in type 1 diabetes patients. Sequencing the cDNA could make cells with high TCR expression show up more than they should.

The germline V gene encodes CDR1 SGHVS and CDR2 FQNEAQ. The CDR3 sequence is 16 residues long. V shed 3 bases and J shed 1 base, with 14 bases lying between them. The isolated RNA, all of it, was reverse transcribed, so expressed TCRB transcripts were what got sequenced. Data came from immunoSEQ multiplex PCR; TCRdb stores just in-frame clones and leaves some out. The table includes almost 350,000 clones, 7.5% to 9% detected once. This clone showed up just a few times. Its cognate antigen is unknown. The source is a young woman in good health. The sample consisted of central memory CD4+ T cells from blood. The chain links TRBV7-8 to TRBJ2-3; D call uncertain. The CDR3: CASSFKMGPGTDTQYF. As DNA, the CDR3 is TGTGCCAGCAGCTTCAAGATGGGCCCCGGCACAGATACGCAGTATTTT. The entire variable domain, with the rest obtained from reference TRBV7-8 and TRBJ2-3, is as follows: GAGVSQSPRYKVAKRGQDVALRCDPISGHVSLFWYQQALGQGPEFLTYFQNEAQLDKSGLPSDRFFAERPEGSVSTLKIQRTQQEDSAVYLCASSFKMGPGTDTQYFGPGTRLTVL.